This T cell receptor (beta chain) derives from a study of blood T cells in healthy people across ages. With V trimmed by 10 bases and J by 9 bases, 9 bases remained unmatched. Germline lookup yields CDR1 MDHEN and CDR2 SYDVKM. The CDR3 consists of 13 residues. Using a J-beta primer mix together with a sample-barcoded 5' primer, a second PCR was run for about 6 to 11 cycles. TCRdb passed the 5' RACE reads through MiXCR, listing each CDR3 protein once. The sample holds 600,000 to 800,000 distinct CDR3 sequences; roughly 21% are singletons and the top ten take 3% to 4.5%. Isolation yielded PBMCs, at least 7 million per sample, in every case. The sample holds a few counts of this clonotype.

What was sequenced was blood. The clonotype was recovered from a man between 65 and 85 years old in good health. The chain links TRBV28 to TRBJ2-1; TRBD1 aligns across 10 bases. The chain's CDR3 is CAIRDRGAGEQFF. The CDR3 DNA sequence: TGTGCCATCCGGGACAGGGGCGCCGGTGAGCAGTTCTTC. Complete variable domain (other parts from reference TRBV28 and TRBJ2-1): DVKVTQSSRYLVKRTGEKVFLECVQDMDHENMFWYRQDPGLGLRLIYFSYDVKMKEKGDIPEGYSVSREKKERFSLILESASTNQTSMYLCAIRDRGAGEQFFGPGTRLTVL.